This TCR beta chain emerged from a study of T cell changes during pregnancy in multiple sclerosis. As for this clone: Mismatch with germline at one junction end may stem from a read error.

Using immunoSEQ multiplex PCR, the repertoire was profiled, and TCRdb retains in-frame clones only, with some absent. The sample shows approximately 48,000 clones, approximately 94% of them seen only once. CDR3 length: 16 residues. Germline CDR1 is MNHEY and CDR2 is SVGAGI. The TCR originated in a female donor with multiple sclerosis, enrolled in a pregnancy study. The chain combines TRBV6-5 with TRBJ2-7; D possibly corresponds to TRBD1 (6 bases). Sequences were derived from CD4+ T cells from peripheral blood mononuclear cells, sampled in the second trimester of pregnancy. The CDR3 coding sequence is TGTGCCAGCAGTTACCACGGCACAGGGAAGGGCTACGAACAGTACTTC. Translated: CASSYHGTGKGYEQYF.